This TCR beta chain came from a study of T cell responses to AZD1222 COVID-19 vaccine. Some clones are missing from TCRdb's copy, which holds only in-frame ones; the method was immunoSEQ multiplex PCR. The table has 120,000 or so clones, roughly 88% seen once; the top ten hold 4.4%. Concerning this clone: Its target is not known.

Study outcomes and limitations: Spike-wide vaccine-associated CD4 TCRs dominated at 160-218 and 743-854. White British people made up most donors, females outnumbered males, and clonal diversity was possibly underestimated.

This CDR3 region has 13 residues. V was cut by 4 bases and J by 6 bases, with 11 bases left in between. The V gene's germline CDR1 is SGHRS and CDR2 YFSETQ. The clonotype was recovered from an adult in good health. The chain links TRBV5-1 to TRBJ1-5; the D gene is possibly TRBD1 (5 bases). Specimen: peripheral blood, collected on day 0 of MenACWY control vaccination. The CDR3 bases are TGCGCCAGCAGCCCCGGGAGGGGTCAGCCCCAGCATTTT. Its protein product is CASSPGRGQPQHF.